The 3 T cell receptor beta chains below come from one sample, sequenced in a study of blood T cell repertoires in COVID-19. Only in-frame clones appear in the TCRdb table, and some are missing; sequencing was by immunoSEQ multiplex PCR. The sample holds more than 15,000 clones, 85% to 90% seen once. The sequencing sample was made of peripheral blood. The receptors shown here come from a woman at least 80 years old with COVID-19, enrolled during active disease.

This clone was detected only once. The V and J genes are TRBV27 and TRBJ1-2, with D unclear. CDR3 length equals 13 residues. Trimming took off 7 bases at V and 8 bases at J, with 17 bases between the two ends. The germline V gene has CDR1 MNHEY and CDR2 SMNVEV (reference sequence). The CDR3 DNA sequence: TGTGCCAGCACCGCGAGACCTCGAGGGGGCTACACCTTC. Translated, it gives CASTARPRGGYTF.

The chain is built from TRBV27 and TRBJ1-5, with TRBD1 matching over 8 bases. Germline-derived CDR1 and CDR2 are MNHEY and SMNVEV (reference sequence). The CDR3 extends over 14 amino acids. Losses at the gene ends were 6 bases for V and 6 bases for J; bases not matched to a gene: 7. The CDR3 nucleotides read TGTGCCAGCAGCCGGGACAGGTCTGGTCAGCCCCAGCATTTT. This gives the protein CASSRDRSGQPQHF.

The genes are TRBV6-4 and TRBJ1-5; 10 nucleotides align to TRBD1. The CDR3 loop spans 17 amino acids. Germline V gene data show CDR1 as MRHNA and CDR2 as SNTAGT. The ends lost 7 bases at V and 0 bases at J; junction bases unmatched: 9. CDR3 DNA sequence: TGTGCCAGCAAATCGGGACAGGGGAAAGGTAGCAATCAGCCCCAGCATTTT. It specifies CASKSGQGKGSNQPQHF.